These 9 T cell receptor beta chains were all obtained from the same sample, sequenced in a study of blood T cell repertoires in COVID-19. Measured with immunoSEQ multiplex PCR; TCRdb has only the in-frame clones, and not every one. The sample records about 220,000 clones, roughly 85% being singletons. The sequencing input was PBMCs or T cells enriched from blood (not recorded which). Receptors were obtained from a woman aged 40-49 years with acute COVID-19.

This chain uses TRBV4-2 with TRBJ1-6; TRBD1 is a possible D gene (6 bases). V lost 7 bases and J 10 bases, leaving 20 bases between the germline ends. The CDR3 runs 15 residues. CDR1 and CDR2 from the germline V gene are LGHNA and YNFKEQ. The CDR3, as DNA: TGTGCCAGCACCCCTCAGGACAGCTCCAGATCACCCCTCCACTTT. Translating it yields CASTPQDSSRSPLHF.

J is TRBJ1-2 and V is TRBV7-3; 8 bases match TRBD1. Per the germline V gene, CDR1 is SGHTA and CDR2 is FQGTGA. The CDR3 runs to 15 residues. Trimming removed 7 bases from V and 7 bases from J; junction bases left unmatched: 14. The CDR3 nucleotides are TGTGCCAGCAACCTTCTGGACAGGGTAGGTCGTGGCTACACCTTC. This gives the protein CASNLLDRVGRGYTF.

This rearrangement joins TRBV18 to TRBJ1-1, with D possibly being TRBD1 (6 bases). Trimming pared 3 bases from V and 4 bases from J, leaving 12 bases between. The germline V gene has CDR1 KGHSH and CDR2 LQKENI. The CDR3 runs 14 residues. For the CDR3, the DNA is TGTGCCAGCTCACCGGGGGCGGGCGGCACTGAAGCTTTCTTT. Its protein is CASSPGAGGTEAFF.

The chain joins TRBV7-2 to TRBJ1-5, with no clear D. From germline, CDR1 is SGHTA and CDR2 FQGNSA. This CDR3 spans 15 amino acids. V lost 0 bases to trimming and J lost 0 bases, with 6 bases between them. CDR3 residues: CASSLAANSNQPQHF. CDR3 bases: TGTGCCAGCAGCTTAGCAGCGAATAGCAATCAGCCCCAGCATTTT.

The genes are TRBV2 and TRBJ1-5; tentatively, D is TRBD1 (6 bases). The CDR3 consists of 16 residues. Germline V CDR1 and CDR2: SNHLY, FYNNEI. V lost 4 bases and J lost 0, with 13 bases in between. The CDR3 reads CASSGGQGFSNQPQHF. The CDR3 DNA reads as TGTGCCAGCAGTGGCGGGCAGGGGTTTAGCAATCAGCCCCAGCATTTT.

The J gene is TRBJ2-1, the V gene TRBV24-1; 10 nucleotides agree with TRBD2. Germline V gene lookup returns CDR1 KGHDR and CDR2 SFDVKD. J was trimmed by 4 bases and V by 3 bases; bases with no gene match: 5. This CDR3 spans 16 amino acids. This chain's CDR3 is CATSDSGLAAYNEQFF. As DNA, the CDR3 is TGTGCCACCAGTGATAGTGGACTAGCGGCGTACAATGAGCAGTTCTTC.

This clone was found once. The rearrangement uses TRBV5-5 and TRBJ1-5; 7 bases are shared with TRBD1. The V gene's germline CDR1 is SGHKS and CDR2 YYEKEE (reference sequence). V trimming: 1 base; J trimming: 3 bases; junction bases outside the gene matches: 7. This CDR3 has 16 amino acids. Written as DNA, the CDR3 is TGTGCCAGCAGCTTGAACCCGGGACAGCTCAATCAGCCCCAGCATTTT. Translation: CASSLNPGQLNQPQHF.

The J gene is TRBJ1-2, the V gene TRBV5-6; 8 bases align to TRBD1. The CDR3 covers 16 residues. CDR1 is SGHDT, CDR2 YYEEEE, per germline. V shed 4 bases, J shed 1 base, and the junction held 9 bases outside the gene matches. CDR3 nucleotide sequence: TGTGCCAGCAGCGAAGCGGGACAGGAGGTTAACTATGGCTACACCTTC. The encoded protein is CASSEAGQEVNYGYTF.

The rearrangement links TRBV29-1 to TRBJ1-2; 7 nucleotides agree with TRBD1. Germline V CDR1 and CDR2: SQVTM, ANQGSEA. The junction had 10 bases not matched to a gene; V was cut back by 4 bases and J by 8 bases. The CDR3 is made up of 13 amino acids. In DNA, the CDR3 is TGCAGCGTTGTACCGGAGGGGGCATGGGGCTACACCTTC. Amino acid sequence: CSVVPEGAWGYTF.